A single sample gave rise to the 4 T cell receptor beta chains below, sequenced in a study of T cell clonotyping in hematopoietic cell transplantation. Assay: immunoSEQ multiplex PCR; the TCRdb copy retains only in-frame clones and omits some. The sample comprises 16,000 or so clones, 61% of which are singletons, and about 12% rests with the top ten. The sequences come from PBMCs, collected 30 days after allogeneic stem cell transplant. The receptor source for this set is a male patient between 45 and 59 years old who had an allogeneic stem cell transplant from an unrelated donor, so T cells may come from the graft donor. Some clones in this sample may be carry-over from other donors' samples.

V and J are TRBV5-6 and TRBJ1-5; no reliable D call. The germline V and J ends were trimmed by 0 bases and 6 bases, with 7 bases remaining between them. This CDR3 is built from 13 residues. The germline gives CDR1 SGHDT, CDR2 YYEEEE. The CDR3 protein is CASSLGVVQPQHF. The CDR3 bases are TGTGCCAGCAGCTTGGGGGTTGTTCAGCCCCAGCATTTT.

The DNA for the CDR3 is TGTGCCTGGAGGGGCACCGATAATTCACCCCTCCACTTT. Its translation is CAWRGTDNSPLHF. The genes are TRBV30 and TRBJ1-6, with D hard to call. The CDR3 runs to 13 residues. The germline V and J ends were trimmed by 3 bases and 5 bases, with 8 bases remaining between them. From germline, CDR1 is GTSNPN and CDR2 SVGIG (reference sequence).

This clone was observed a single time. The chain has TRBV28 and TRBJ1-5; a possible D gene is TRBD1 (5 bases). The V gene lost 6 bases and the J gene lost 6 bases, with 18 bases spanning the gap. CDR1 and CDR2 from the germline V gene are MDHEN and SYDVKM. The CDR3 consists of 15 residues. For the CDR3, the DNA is TGTGCCAGCAGGCCCCGGGGGGGATTCATTCAGCCCCAGCATTTT. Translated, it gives CASRPRGGFIQPQHF.

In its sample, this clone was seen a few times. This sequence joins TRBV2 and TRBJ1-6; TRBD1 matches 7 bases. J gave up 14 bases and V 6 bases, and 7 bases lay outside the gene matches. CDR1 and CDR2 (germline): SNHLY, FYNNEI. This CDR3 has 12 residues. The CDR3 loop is CASRQTGASLHF. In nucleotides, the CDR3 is TGTGCCAGCAGGCAAACAGGGGCGTCCCTCCACTTT.